This T cell receptor (beta chain) was identified during a study of cytomegalovirus exposure and HLA in healthy donors (dated by TCRdb to the late 2010s). Background for the entire study: According to a later analysis, the roughly 120 validation repertoires were produced on the same platform as the 666 repertoires of the first cohort. The study aimed to test whether signatures of past pathogen exposure could be identified by cataloging public T cell receptors. A separate validation cohort of 100 to 150 different subjects was used in addition to the approximately 700-subject first cohort. To predict cytomegalovirus infection status, the study brought together high-throughput TCR immunosequencing, statistical association of individual TCRs with disease status, and machine learning.

The library was obtained by the immunoSEQ multiplex PCR assay. In the source study's methods: A statistical classification framework was developed to diagnose cytomegalovirus status using the catalog of TCR beta chain sequences. Drawn from immuneACCESS, this table holds only the in-frame rearrangements with V and J called that TCRdb kept. Clones are partly lost; checked studies trace under half to an unresolved V gene and leave the rest unexplained. The D gene and trimming were derived from the DNA, and the V and J assignments and clone size from that table. This sample is represented by fewer than 200,000 clones; 96% of them were singletons. The leading ten clones occupy roughly 1% of the sample. CDR1 GTSNPN and CDR2 SVGIG are derived from the germline V gene (reference sequence). The CDR3 measures 13 amino acids from cysteine to phenylalanine. The DNA shown is the 39-base CDR3, in frame from base 1. The germline ends are 8 bases apart after V is trimmed by 3 bases and J by 0 bases.

What the study reported, not specific to this receptor: A later analysis had no HLA typing for the validation cohort, so co-occurrence there was scored across all 130 or so repertoires. It was suggested by the authors that the approach could potentially be generalized to other disease states and immunological phenotypes. Of the cluster scores, approximately 94% were above 0 in a later analysis, which found that TCRs clustered in the first cohort also tended to co-occur in the 120 validation repertoires. Three of the identified cytomegalovirus-associated TCR beta chains were confirmed in vitro to be specific for cytomegalovirus antigens. In the study, approximately 150 TCR beta chains were listed as associated with cytomegalovirus. Across donors, most TCR sequences were observed very rarely, whereas some public TCRs were present in many individuals. In both the original and validation cohorts, the classifier was reported to diagnose cytomegalovirus status with high specificity and sensitivity.

As regards this clone: Its antigen is not yet known. One base away there is no much larger clone; base qualities are not given.

The donors were included in the validation cohort of approximately 120 subjects, a group kept apart from the roughly 670-subject first cohort. Sequenced material: PBMCs. The V and J segments used are TRBV30 and TRBJ1-1; possibly the D gene is TRBD1, per 5 matching bases. The source of this sequence is a woman in her late teens or twenties in good health and CMV-seronegative. At the DNA level, the sequence is TGTGCCTGGAGGGCAGGGTTGAACACTGAAGCTTTCTTT. It translates to CAWRAGLNTEAFF. With the rest looked up from the reference TRBV30 and TRBJ1-1 genes rather than sequenced, the full variable domain is SQTIHQWPATLVQPVGSPLSLECTVEGTSNPNLYWYRQAAGRGLQLLFYSVGIGQISSEVPQNLSASRPQDRQFILSSKKLLLSDSGFYLCAWRAGLNTEAFFGQGTRLTVV.